This T cell receptor beta chain was recorded in a study of cytomegalovirus exposure and HLA in healthy donors. While unrecorded immune exposures were likely, the donors were nominally healthy when sampled. Primers for the PCR totalled 60 Vbeta and 13 Jbeta. Generated by immunoSEQ multiplex PCR, the TCRdb table keeps only in-frame clones and is missing some. The sample carries over 150,000 clones, around four fifths recorded once. The source of this sequence is a woman aged 45-65 years in good health and CMV-seronegative. The sequencing input was PBMCs.

In DNA, the CDR3 is TGTGCCAGCAGTGACTCGATGTTTGGTAGCGGGCCAGGAACTTCTGCCCTCTACGAGCAGTACTTC. Its translation is CASSDSMFGSGPGTSALYEQYF. The chain combines TRBV6-4 with TRBJ2-5; 7 bases match TRBD2. The J call could be wrong; TRBJ2-7 is a better fit for the DNA end. This CDR3 is built from 22 residues. The germline V gene has CDR1 MRHNA and CDR2 SNTAGT.